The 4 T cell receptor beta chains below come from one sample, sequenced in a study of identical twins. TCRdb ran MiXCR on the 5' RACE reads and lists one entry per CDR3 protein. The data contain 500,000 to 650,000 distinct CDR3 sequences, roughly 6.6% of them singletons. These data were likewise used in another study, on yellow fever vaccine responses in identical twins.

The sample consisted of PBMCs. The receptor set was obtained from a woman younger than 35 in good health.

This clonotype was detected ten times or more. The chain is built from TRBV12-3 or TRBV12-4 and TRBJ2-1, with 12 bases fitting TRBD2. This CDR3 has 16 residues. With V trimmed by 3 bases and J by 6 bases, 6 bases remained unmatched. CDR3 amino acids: CASSLSLAGGSNEQFF. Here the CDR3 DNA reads TGTGCCAGCAGTTTGTCCCTAGCGGGAGGGAGCAATGAGCAGTTCTTC.

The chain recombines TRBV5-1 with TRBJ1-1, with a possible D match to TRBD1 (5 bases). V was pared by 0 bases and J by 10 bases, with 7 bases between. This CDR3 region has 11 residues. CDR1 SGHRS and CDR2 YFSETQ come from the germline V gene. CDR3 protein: CASSLEGPAFF. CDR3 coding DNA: TGCGCCAGCAGCTTGGAGGGGCCAGCTTTCTTT.

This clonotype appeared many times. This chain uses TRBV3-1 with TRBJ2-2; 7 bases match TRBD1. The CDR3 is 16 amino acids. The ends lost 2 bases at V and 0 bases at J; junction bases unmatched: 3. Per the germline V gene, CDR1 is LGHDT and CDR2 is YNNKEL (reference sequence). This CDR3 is CASSQTGTANTGELFF. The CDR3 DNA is TGTGCCAGCAGCCAAACCGGGACAGCGAACACCGGGGAGCTGTTTTTT.

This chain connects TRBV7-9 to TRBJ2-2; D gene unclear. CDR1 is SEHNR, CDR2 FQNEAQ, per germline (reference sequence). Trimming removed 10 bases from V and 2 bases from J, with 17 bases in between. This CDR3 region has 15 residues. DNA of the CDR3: TGTGCCACCACTGCTGTCACTTTAAACACCGGGGAGCTGTTTTTT. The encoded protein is CATTAVTLNTGELFF.